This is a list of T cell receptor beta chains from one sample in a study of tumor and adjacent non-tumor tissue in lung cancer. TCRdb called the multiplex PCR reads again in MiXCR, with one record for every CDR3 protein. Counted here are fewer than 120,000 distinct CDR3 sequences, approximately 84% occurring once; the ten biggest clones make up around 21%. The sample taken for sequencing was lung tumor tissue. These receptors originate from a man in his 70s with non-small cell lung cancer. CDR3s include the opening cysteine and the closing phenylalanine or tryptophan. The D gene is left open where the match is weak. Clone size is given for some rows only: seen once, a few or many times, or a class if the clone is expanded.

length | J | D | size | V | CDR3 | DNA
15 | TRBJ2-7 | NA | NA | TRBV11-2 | CASSPTGTPTYEQYF | TGTGCCAGCAGCCCCACCGGGACACCAACCTACGAGCAGTACTTC
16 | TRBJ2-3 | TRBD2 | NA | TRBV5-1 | CSSSLRLAGGRVTQYF | TGCTCCAGCAGCCTAAGACTAGCGGGGGGGCGAGTTACGCAGTATTTT
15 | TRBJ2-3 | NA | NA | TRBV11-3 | CASSPSQGATYTQYF | TGTGCCAGTAGCCCAAGTCAGGGAGCCACATATACGCAGTATTTT
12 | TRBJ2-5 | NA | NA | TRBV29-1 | CSVEVGGETQNF | TGCAGCGTTGAAGTAGGAGGAGAGACCCAAAACTTC
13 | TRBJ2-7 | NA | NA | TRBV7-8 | CTSVFYRVHDQYF | TGTACCAGCGTTTTTTACAGGGTCCACGACCAGTACTTC
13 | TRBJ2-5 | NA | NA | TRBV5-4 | CASLGRTVGTQYF | TGTGCCAGCTTGGGTCGCACTGTTGGGACCCAGTACTTC
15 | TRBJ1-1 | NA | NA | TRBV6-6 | CANSYPGRQNTEAFF | TGTGCCAACAGTTACCCGGGACGGCAAAATACTGAAGCTTTCTTT
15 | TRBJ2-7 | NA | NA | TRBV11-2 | CASGLDPVGPYEQYF | TGTGCCAGCGGCTTAGACCCTGTGGGGCCCTACGAGCAGTACTTC
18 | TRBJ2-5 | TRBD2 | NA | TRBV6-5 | CASSPMGVLAGGEEIQYF | TGTGCCAGCAGTCCGATGGGGGTGCTAGCGGGAGGAGAAGAGATCCAGTACTTC
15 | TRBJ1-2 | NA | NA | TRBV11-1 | CASSFRTWIYYGYTF | TGTGCCAGCAGTTTTCGGACATGGATCTATTATGGCTACACCTTT
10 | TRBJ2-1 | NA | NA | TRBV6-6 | CASATYERFF | TGTGCCAGCGCTACCTATGAACGGTTCTTC
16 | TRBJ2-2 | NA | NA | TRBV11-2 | CVSSLVGTEVAGELLF | TGTGTCAGCAGCTTAGTGGGCACAGAGGTTGCCGGGGAGCTGCTTTTT
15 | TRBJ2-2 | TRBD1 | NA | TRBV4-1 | CASSLGQEGAGEPFF | TGCGCCAGCAGCCTCGGACAGGAAGGGGCCGGGGAGCCGTTTTTT
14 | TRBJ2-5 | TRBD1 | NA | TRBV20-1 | CSAHSPGQQETQYF | TGCAGTGCTCATTCCCCGGGACAGCAAGAGACCCAGTACTTC
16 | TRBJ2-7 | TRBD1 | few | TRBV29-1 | CGVEEKGTGSIYEQYF | TGCGGCGTTGAAGAAAAAGGGACAGGGTCGATCTACGAGCAGTACTTC
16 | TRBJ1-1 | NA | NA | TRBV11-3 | CANSFRDRTLITEAFF | TGTGCCAACAGCTTCCGAGACAGAACCCTGATCACTGAAGCTTTCTTT
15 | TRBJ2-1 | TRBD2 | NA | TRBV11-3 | CASNLVGEGPNEEFF | TGTGCCAGCAACTTAGTAGGGGAGGGCCCGAATGAGGAGTTCTTC
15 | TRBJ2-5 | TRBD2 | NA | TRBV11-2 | CACSISPGASGTQYF | TGTGCCTGCAGCATTAGCCCCGGAGCTAGCGGGACCCAGTACTTC
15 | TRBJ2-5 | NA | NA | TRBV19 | CASRLSSPRQETQYF | TGTGCCAGTAGGCTTTCGAGCCCAAGACAAGAGACCCAGTACTTC
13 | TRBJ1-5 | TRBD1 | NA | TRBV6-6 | CASHGTGRQSQHF | TGTGCCAGCCACGGGACAGGGCGACAGTCCCAGCATTTC